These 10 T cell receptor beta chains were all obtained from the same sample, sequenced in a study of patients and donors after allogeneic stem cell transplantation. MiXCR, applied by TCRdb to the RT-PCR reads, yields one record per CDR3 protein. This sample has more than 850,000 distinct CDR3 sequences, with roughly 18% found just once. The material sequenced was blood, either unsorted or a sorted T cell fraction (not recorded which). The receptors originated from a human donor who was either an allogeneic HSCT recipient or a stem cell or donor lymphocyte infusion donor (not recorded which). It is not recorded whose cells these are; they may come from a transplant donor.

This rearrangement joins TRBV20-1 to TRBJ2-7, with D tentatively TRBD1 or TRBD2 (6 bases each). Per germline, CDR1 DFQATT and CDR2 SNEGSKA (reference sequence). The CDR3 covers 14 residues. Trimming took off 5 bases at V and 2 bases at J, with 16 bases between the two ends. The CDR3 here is CSAALRGQAYEQYF. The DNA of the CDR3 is TGCAGTGCTGCTCTCCGGGGGCAGGCCTACGAGCAGTACTTC.

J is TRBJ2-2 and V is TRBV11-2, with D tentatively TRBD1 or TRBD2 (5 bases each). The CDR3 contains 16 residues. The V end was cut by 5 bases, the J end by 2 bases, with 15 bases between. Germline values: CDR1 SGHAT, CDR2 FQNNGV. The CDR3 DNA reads TGTGCCAGCAGCCCTATTGGGGGTGGTAACACCGGGGAGCTGTTTTTT. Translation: CASSPIGGGNTGELFF. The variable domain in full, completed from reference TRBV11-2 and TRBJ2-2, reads EAGVAQSPRYKIIEKRQSVAFWCNPISGHATLYWYQQILGQGPKLLIQFQNNGVVDDSQLPKDRFSAERLKGVDSTLKIQPAKLEDSAVYLCASSPIGGGNTGELFFGEGSRLTVL.

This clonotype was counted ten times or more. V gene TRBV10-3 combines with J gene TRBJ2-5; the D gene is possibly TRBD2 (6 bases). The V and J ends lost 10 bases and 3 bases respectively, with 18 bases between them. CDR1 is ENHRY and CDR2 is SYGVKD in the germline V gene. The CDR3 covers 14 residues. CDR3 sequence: CATATGEGEETQYF. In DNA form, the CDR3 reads TGTGCCACGGCTACGGGGGAAGGGGAAGAGACCCAGTACTTC.

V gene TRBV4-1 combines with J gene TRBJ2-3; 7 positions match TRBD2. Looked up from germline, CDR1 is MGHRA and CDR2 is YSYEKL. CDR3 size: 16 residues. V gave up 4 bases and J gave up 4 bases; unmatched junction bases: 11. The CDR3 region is CASSLREGMHPDTQYF. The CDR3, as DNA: TGCGCCAGCAGCCTGAGGGAGGGAATGCATCCAGATACGCAGTATTTT.

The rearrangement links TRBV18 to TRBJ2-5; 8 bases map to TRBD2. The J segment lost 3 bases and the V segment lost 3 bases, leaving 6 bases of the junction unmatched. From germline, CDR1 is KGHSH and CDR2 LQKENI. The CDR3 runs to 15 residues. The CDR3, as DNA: TGTGCCAGCTCACCGTTGGTAGCGGGAAAAGAGACCCAGTACTTC. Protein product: CASSPLVAGKETQYF.

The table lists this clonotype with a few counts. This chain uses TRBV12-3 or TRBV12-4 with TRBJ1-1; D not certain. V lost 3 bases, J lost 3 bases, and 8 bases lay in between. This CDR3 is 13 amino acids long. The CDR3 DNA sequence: TGTGCCAGCAGTTTGGAAGGACACACTGAAGCTTTCTTT. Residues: CASSLEGHTEAFF.

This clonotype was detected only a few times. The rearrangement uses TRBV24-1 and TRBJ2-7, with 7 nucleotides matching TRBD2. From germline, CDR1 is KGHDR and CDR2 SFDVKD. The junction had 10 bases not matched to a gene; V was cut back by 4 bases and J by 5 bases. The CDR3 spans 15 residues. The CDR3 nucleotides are TGTGCCACCAGTGACGGGGGAGCGGGAAACCACGAGCAGTACTTC. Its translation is CATSDGGAGNHEQYF.

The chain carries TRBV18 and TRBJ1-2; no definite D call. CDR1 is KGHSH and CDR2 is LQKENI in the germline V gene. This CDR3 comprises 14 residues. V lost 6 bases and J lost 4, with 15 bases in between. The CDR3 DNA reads TGTGCCAGCTCTACCCCCTACCGCGGCTATGGCTACACCTTC. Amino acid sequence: CASSTPYRGYGYTF.

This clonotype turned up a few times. The CDR3 DNA is TGTGCCAGCAGCCTTAGCGGGAGTACGGAGACCCAGTACTTC. Translation: CASSLSGSTETQYF. This chain joins TRBV12-3 or TRBV12-4 and TRBJ2-5; 9 bases map to TRBD2. Trimming removed 6 bases from V and 5 bases from J; junction bases left unmatched: 7. The CDR3 runs to 14 residues.

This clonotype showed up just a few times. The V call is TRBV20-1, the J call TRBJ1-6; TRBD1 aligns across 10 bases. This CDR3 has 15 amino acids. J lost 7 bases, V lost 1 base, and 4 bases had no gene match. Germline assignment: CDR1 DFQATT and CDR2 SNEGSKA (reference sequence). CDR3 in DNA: TGCAGTGCTAGAGTCCCGGGACAGGGGAATTCACCCCTCCACTTT. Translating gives CSARVPGQGNSPLHF.